This T cell receptor (beta chain) was identified during a study of OX40 agonist ivuxolimab in advanced cancers. Measured with immunoSEQ multiplex PCR; TCRdb has only the in-frame clones, and not every one. Of roughly 60,000 clones listed, 84% are singletons. Here the sequenced sample was CD4+ or CD8+ T cells sorted from blood, taken in a trial of the OX40 agonist ivuxolimab. This clonotype was obtained from an adult with an advanced solid tumor such as melanoma, head and neck, liver or kidney cancer.

The CDR3 DNA reads as TGTGCCAGCAGTCCTTACAGGGGGCTCACCGGGGAGCTGTTTTTT. It specifies CASSPYRGLTGELFF. The chain uses TRBV6-5 and TRBJ2-2; 9 positions match TRBD1. CDR1 is MNHEY, CDR2 SVGAGI, per germline. CDR3 length equals 15 residues. The V segment lost 5 bases and the J segment 4 bases; nucleotides outside the gene matches: 5.